The 31 T cell receptor beta chains given below trace back to one sample, sequenced in a study of cytomegalovirus exposure and HLA in healthy donors. 60 Vbeta and 13 Jbeta primers were used in PCR. TCRdb's copy holds only in-frame clones and misses some; the assay was immunoSEQ multiplex PCR. The sample lists roughly 150,000 clones, approximately 70% occurring once. The material sequenced was PBMCs. The receptors shown here come from a woman in her thirties in good health and CMV-seronegative.

This sequence joins TRBV5-6 and TRBJ2-3; 9 bases match TRBD2. Germline trimming cut 4 bases from V and 5 bases from J; bases unmatched to any gene: 5. This CDR3 is 14 amino acids long. CDR1 and CDR2 from the germline V gene are SGHDT and YYEEEE. CDR3 nucleotide sequence: TGTGCCAGCAGCCAGTCGACTAGCGGAGATACGCAGTATTTT. It translates to CASSQSTSGDTQYF.

V and J are TRBV7-2 and TRBJ1-4, with D perhaps matching TRBD1 (6 bases). This CDR3 contains 14 residues. V was clipped by 3 bases and J by 8 bases, with 13 bases between them. Per the germline V gene, CDR1 is SGHTA and CDR2 is FQGNSA. In nucleotides, the CDR3 is TGTGCCAGCAGCTTCCAAAAGGGGGACGAAAAACTGTTTTTT. Translating it yields CASSFQKGDEKLFF.

This clone appeared a few times. As DNA, the CDR3 is TGCGCCAGCAGCGGTGGACAGGGTCTGGACACTGAAGCTTTCTTT. Translating gives CASSGGQGLDTEAFF. V gene TRBV4-1 combines with J gene TRBJ1-1, with TRBD1 matching over 8 bases. After removal of 5 bases from V and 3 bases from J, the junction contained 8 bases not matched to a gene. CDR1 MGHRA and CDR2 YSYEKL come from the germline V gene. The CDR3 has 15 residues.

The V and J genes are TRBV6-1 and TRBJ1-4; D might be TRBD1 (6 bases). Germline lookup yields CDR1 MNHNS and CDR2 SASEGT. V was shortened by 6 bases and J by 7 bases, with 18 bases between the two germline ends. The CDR3 is made up of 15 amino acids. DNA for the CDR3: TGTGCCAGCAGCCCCCACAGGGTAGTTAGTGAAAAACTGTTTTTT. Translation: CASSPHRVVSEKLFF.

The genes are TRBV5-1 and TRBJ2-4; TRBD2 is a possible D gene (5 bases). CDR3 length equals 14 residues. Trimming left V 0 bases short and J 8 bases short, with 12 bases between. Looked up from germline, CDR1 is SGHRS and CDR2 is YFSETQ. CDR3 amino acids: CASSLVPGGDIQYF. Here the CDR3 DNA reads TGCGCCAGCAGCTTGGTCCCCGGAGGAGACATTCAGTACTTC.

V usage is TRBV28 and J usage is TRBJ2-3; D is uncertain. Trimming took off 2 bases at V and 6 bases at J, with 12 bases between the two ends. The germline V gene has CDR1 MDHEN and CDR2 SYDVKM. The CDR3 sequence is 14 residues long. CDR3 amino acids: CASSLRQAADTQYF. CDR3 nucleotide sequence: TGTGCCAGCAGTTTAAGGCAGGCCGCCGATACGCAGTATTTT. Based on the CDR3 plus reference TRBV28 and TRBJ2-3, the full variable domain is DVKVTQSSRYLVKRTGEKVFLECVQDMDHENMFWYRQDPGLGLRLIYFSYDVKMKEKGDIPEGYSVSREKKERFSLILESASTNQTSMYLCASSLRQAADTQYFGPGTRLTVL.

The chain has TRBV10-1 and TRBJ2-6; D call uncertain. V lost 11 bases and J 0 bases, leaving 17 bases between the germline ends. This CDR3 spans 16 amino acids. Per germline, CDR1 WNHNN and CDR2 SYGVQD (reference sequence). For the CDR3, the DNA is TGCGCCGAACTGGGCAGGTTGGACTCTGGGGCCAACGTCCTGACTTTC. Its translation is CAELGRLDSGANVLTF.

There are a few counts of this clone. The rearrangement joins TRBV11-3 to TRBJ2-3; 9 positions agree with TRBD1. V trimming: 0 bases; J trimming: 5 bases; junction bases outside the gene matches: 9. Per germline, CDR1 SGHNT and CDR2 YENEEA. CDR3 length: 17 amino acids. As DNA, the CDR3 is TGTGCCAGCAGCTTAGACGGACCGGACAGGGGTTTAGATACGCAGTATTTT. Residues: CASSLDGPDRGLDTQYF.

This clone occurred a few times. This rearrangement joins TRBV21-1 to TRBJ2-5; the D segment call TRBD2 is taken from the table without a DNA check. TRBV21-1 is an annotated pseudogene. This CDR3 spans 14 amino acids. The CDR3 sequence is CASKKSGGKETQYF. The CDR3 region has the DNA TGTGCCAGCAAGAAAAGCGGGGGCAAAGAGACCCAGTACTTC.

The sample holds a few counts of this clone. This chain connects TRBV2 to TRBJ2-6; TRBD1 agrees at 7 bases. Germline CDR1 SNHLY, CDR2 FYNNEI. The CDR3 spans 18 residues. Trimming cost V 3 bases and J 0 bases; bases outside gene matches: 8. CDR3 nucleotide sequence: TGTGCCAGCAGTGAGGGGACAGCTTTTATCTCTGGGGCCAACGTCCTGACTTTC. It encodes CASSEGTAFISGANVLTF.

The gene calls are TRBV10-2 and TRBJ2-5, with TRBD1 identical over 11 bases. The germline V gene has CDR1 WSHSY and CDR2 SAAADI. The J segment lost 9 bases and the V segment lost 4 bases, leaving 7 bases of the junction unmatched. The CDR3 has 14 amino acids. DNA for the CDR3: TGCGCCAGCAGTGTTGGGACAGGGGGTTTGGCCCAGTACTTC. It is translated as CASSVGTGGLAQYF.

The V gene is TRBV7-3, the J gene TRBJ2-3; D is undetermined. The CDR3 is 14 amino acids. Germline values: CDR1 SGHTA, CDR2 FQGTGA. V lost 2 bases and J lost 4, with 10 bases in between. CDR3 coding DNA: TGTGCCAGCAGCTTATACGGCCTAGCAGATACGCAGTATTTT. As protein: CASSLYGLADTQYF.

This clone was detected only a few times. At one of its ends the junction is not consistent with the germline gene, which may arise from a read error. The chain has TRBV6-8 and TRBJ2-7, with D hard to call. The V gene's germline CDR1 is MNHGY and CDR2 SAAAGT. CDR3 size: 11 residues. The DNA for the CDR3 is TGTGCCAGCAGTTTCTCCAACGAGCAGTACTTC. The encoded protein is CASSFSNEQYF.

Only a few counts were recorded for this clone. This chain connects TRBV30 to TRBJ1-2; 11 positions agree with TRBD1. The CDR3 is 16 amino acids. Trimming cost V 4 bases and J 7 bases; bases outside gene matches: 14. The germline CDR1 and CDR2 sequences are GTSNPN and SVGIG (reference sequence). CDR3 coding DNA: TGTGCCTGGACTAGCCCGGGACAGGGGGTTCTCGGTGGCTACACCTTC. Translation: CAWTSPGQGVLGGYTF. The full variable domain, its missing parts supplied by reference TRBV30 and TRBJ1-2, is SQTIHQWPATLVQPVGSPLSLECTVEGTSNPNLYWYRQAAGRGLQLLFYSVGIGQISSEVPQNLSASRPQDRQFILSSKKLLLSDSGFYLCAWTSPGQGVLGGYTFGSGTRLTVV.

V usage is TRBV19 and J usage is TRBJ1-1, with 9 bases that match TRBD1. Germline CDR1 is LNHDA and CDR2 is SQIVND (reference sequence). V shed 6 bases and J 4 bases; nucleotides not matched to a gene: 9. The CDR3 has 15 residues. The CDR3 DNA is TGTGCCAGTAGGGGTTTTACAGGGGGCGGCACTGAAGCTTTCTTT. It is translated as CASRGFTGGGTEAFF.

This clone was observed a handful of times. This chain uses TRBV19 with TRBJ2-2, with 7 nucleotides matching TRBD1. This CDR3 contains 14 residues. Germline CDR1 reads LNHDA; CDR2 reads SQIVND (reference sequence). After removal of 6 bases from V and 3 bases from J, the junction contained 4 bases not matched to a gene. The CDR3 reads CASRGTAYTGELFF. In DNA, the CDR3 is TGTGCCAGTAGGGGGACAGCATACACCGGGGAGCTGTTTTTT.

V gene TRBV5-1 combines with J gene TRBJ2-2; D perhaps matches TRBD2 (5 bases). This CDR3 is built from 16 residues. V shed 5 bases and J shed 3 bases, with 17 bases lying between them. The germline gives CDR1 SGHRS, CDR2 YFSETQ. CDR3 nucleotide sequence: TGCGCCAGCAGGATGTCGGGGTCAAGGGACACCGGGGAGCTGTTTTTT. Translating it yields CASRMSGSRDTGELFF.

The V call is TRBV18, the J call TRBJ2-5; the match to TRBD1 covers 7 bases. The V gene's germline CDR1 is KGHSH and CDR2 LQKENI. The V and J ends lost 5 bases and 3 bases, in that order; junction bases with no gene match: 6. The CDR3 is 14 residues long. The CDR3, as DNA: TGTGCCAGCTCAAAGCAAGGGACAGAAGAGACCCAGTACTTC. Translating gives CASSKQGTEETQYF. Full variable domain (rest looked up from reference TRBV18 and TRBJ2-5): NAGVMQNPRHLVRRRGQEARLRCSPMKGHSHVYWYRQLPEEGLKFMVYLQKENIIDESGMPKERFSAEFPKEGPSILRIQQVVRGDSAAYFCASSKQGTEETQYFGPGTRLLVL.

The V call is TRBV30, the J call TRBJ1-6; D is possibly TRBD1 (6 bases). The CDR3 length is 15 residues. The V gene's germline CDR1 is GTSNPN and CDR2 SVGIG (reference sequence). V gave up 3 bases and J gave up 0 bases, with 9 bases separating them. The CDR3 nucleotides read TGTGCCTGGAGAAGGGGGAGCTCCTATAATTCACCCCTCCACTTT. The encoded protein is CAWRRGSSYNSPLHF.

The rearrangement links TRBV7-2 to TRBJ1-2, with 8 nucleotides matching TRBD1. From germline, CDR1 is SGHTA and CDR2 FQGNSA. The CDR3 contains 15 residues. Trimming cost V 1 base and J 4 bases; bases outside gene matches: 5. CDR3 region: CASSLGRTGLYGYTF. The CDR3 DNA reads TGTGCCAGCAGCTTAGGCAGGACAGGGCTCTATGGCTACACCTTC.

This chain joins TRBV6-1 and TRBJ2-7; TRBD2 matches at 10 bases. The germline V gene has CDR1 MNHNS and CDR2 SASEGT. V gave up 4 bases and J gave up 5 bases; unmatched junction bases: 8. The CDR3 totals 15 residues. In DNA, the CDR3 is TGTGCCAGCAGTGGACTAGCGGGTGCCGTTAACGAGCAGTACTTC. It translates to CASSGLAGAVNEQYF.

The rearrangement uses TRBV21-1 and TRBJ1-5; the D call in the table, TRBD1, was not verified against the DNA. TRBV21-1 is labeled a pseudogene. This CDR3 contains 12 residues. CDR3 in amino acids: CAGDRADQPQHF. The CDR3 DNA reads TGTGCCGGGGACAGGGCCGATCAGCCCCAGCATTTT.

The rearrangement links TRBV23-1 to TRBJ2-2, with 7 bases aligning to TRBD2. TRBV23-1 is classed as an ORF, of uncertain function. This CDR3 spans 16 amino acids. Unmatched junction bases numbered 14, after V lost 6 bases and J lost 7 bases. The CDR3 sequence: CASSLGGGPVGGELFF. The CDR3 DNA follows: TGCGCCAGCAGCCTTGGGGGAGGGCCTGTAGGCGGGGAGCTGTTTTTT.

The V call is TRBV6-5, the J call TRBJ2-5; tentative D call: TRBD2 (7 bases). V shed 4 bases and J shed 5 bases, with 17 bases lying between them. This CDR3 is built from 15 residues. Germline V gene sequence: CDR1 MNHEY, CDR2 SVGAGI. The DNA of the CDR3 is TGTGCCAGCAGTTCCGCCGGGGGGCGAGACGAGACCCAGTACTTC. This sequence encodes CASSSAGGRDETQYF.

The V gene is TRBV2, the J gene TRBJ2-3, with D possibly being TRBD2 (6 bases). V was trimmed by 5 bases and J by 1 base, leaving 13 bases between them. Germline loops: CDR1 SNHLY, CDR2 FYNNEI. This CDR3 region has 15 residues. For the CDR3, the DNA is TGTGCCAGCAGTCGGAGGGCCGGAGGCACAGATACGCAGTATTTT. Its translation: CASSRRAGGTDTQYF.

This clone turned up a few times. The gene calls are TRBV5-1 and TRBJ2-7, with D possibly being TRBD2 (6 bases). CDR1 SGHRS and CDR2 YFSETQ come from the germline V gene. Trimming shortened V by 1 base and J by 2 bases, and 16 bases separated the two germline ends. The CDR3 spans 16 residues. The CDR3 DNA reads TGCGCCAGCAGCTTGAGTGCGGGCGGGATCCCCTACGAGCAGTACTTC. Its translation is CASSLSAGGIPYEQYF.

The V gene is TRBV30, the J gene TRBJ2-6; 7 bases agree with TRBD1. Unmatched junction bases numbered 9, after V lost 7 bases and J lost 0 bases. The CDR3 has 16 residues. Germline CDR1 is GTSNPN and CDR2 is SVGIG (reference sequence). CDR3 nucleotides: TGTGCCTTAAGGGGGCCCGCCATCTCTGGGGCCAACGTCCTGACTTTC. Translated, it gives CALRGPAISGANVLTF.

The chain carries TRBV28 and TRBJ1-2; 9 bases fit TRBD1. Germline values: CDR1 MDHEN, CDR2 SYDVKM. V gave up 1 base and J gave up 8 bases; unmatched junction bases: 8. The CDR3 extends over 15 amino acids. This CDR3 reads CASSLFLTGGQGYTF. The DNA of the CDR3 is TGTGCCAGCAGTTTATTCTTGACAGGGGGACAGGGCTACACCTTC.

This clone was counted only a few times. This chain uses TRBV5-4 with TRBJ2-3; 11 bases line up with TRBD2. The CDR3 has 16 amino acids. Germline V gene sequence: CDR1 SGHNT, CDR2 YYREEE (reference sequence). J lost 0 bases, V lost 0 bases, and 0 bases had no gene match. This CDR3 reads CASSLGTSGSTDTQYF. The DNA for the CDR3 is TGTGCCAGCAGCTTGGGGACTAGCGGGAGCACAGATACGCAGTATTTT.

This chain uses TRBV5-1 with TRBJ2-7; 8 nucleotides match TRBD1. The germline V gene has CDR1 SGHRS and CDR2 YFSETQ. After removal of 6 bases from V and 2 bases from J, the junction contained 10 bases not matched to a gene. This CDR3 comprises 15 residues. In nucleotides, the CDR3 is TGCGCCAGCACACGGGTTCCAGGGGGCCCCTACGAGCAGTACTTC. This sequence encodes CASTRVPGGPYEQYF.

The rearrangement joins TRBV2 to TRBJ1-5; tentative D call: TRBD1 (6 bases). CDR1 and CDR2 from the germline V gene are SNHLY and FYNNEI. This CDR3 comprises 14 residues. Trimming took 6 bases from V and 1 from J, leaving 10 bases between them. CDR3 sequence reads: CASRSDRSNQPQHF. CDR3 in DNA: TGTGCCAGCAGGAGTGACAGGAGCAATCAGCCCCAGCATTTT. The full variable domain, rest sourced from reference TRBV2 and TRBJ1-5, is EPEVTQTPSHQVTQMGQEVILRCVPISNHLYFYWYRQILGQKVEFLVSFYNNEISEKSEIFDDQFSVERPDGSNFTLKIRSTKLEDSAMYFCASRSDRSNQPQHFGDGTRLSIL.